The next 5 T cell receptor beta chains were all read from a single sample in a study of cytotoxic CD8 clonotypes in ibrutinib-treated CLL. Generated by immunoSEQ multiplex PCR, the TCRdb table keeps only in-frame clones and is missing some. Of about 200,000 clones listed, 75% to 80% are singletons. The sample here was PBMCs, taken after 12 months of ibrutinib treatment. The receptor source for this set is a human donor with chronic lymphocytic leukemia.

V is TRBV10-3 and J is TRBJ2-2; 7 bases line up with TRBD1. The V gene end was trimmed by 6 bases and the J gene end by 1 base; junction bases not matched to a gene: 8. This CDR3 comprises 16 residues. Germline CDR1 and CDR2: ENHRY and SYGVKD. The CDR3 here is CAISIATGRNTGELFF. CDR3 DNA: TGTGCCATCAGCATCGCGACAGGGAGGAACACCGGGGAGCTGTTTTTT.

V is TRBV25-1 and J is TRBJ2-7; TRBD2 aligns across 9 bases. Germline CDR1 is MGHDK and CDR2 is SYGVNS. V gave up 3 bases and J gave up 3 bases; unmatched junction bases: 3. The CDR3 is 14 amino acids. The chain's CDR3 is CASSEKREDYEQYF. As DNA, the CDR3 is TGTGCCAGCAGTGAGAAGCGGGAGGACTACGAGCAGTACTTC.

V and J are TRBV10-3 and TRBJ2-7; D may be TRBD2 (6 bases). Germline V gene lookup returns CDR1 ENHRY and CDR2 SYGVKD. V lost 11 bases and J lost 6, with 17 bases in between. CDR3 length equals 12 residues. The CDR3 loop reads CAVEGLQSEQYF. The CDR3 bases are TGTGCCGTCGAGGGACTCCAAAGCGAGCAGTACTTC.

V gene TRBV13 combines with J gene TRBJ2-7, with D tentatively TRBD2 (5 bases). Germline lookup yields CDR1 PRHDT and CDR2 FYEKMQ (reference sequence). CDR3 length: 12 residues. Trimming pared 1 base from V and 6 bases from J, leaving 7 bases between. The CDR3: CASSLAGSEQYF. The DNA of the CDR3 is TGTGCCAGCAGCTTAGCGGGGTCCGAGCAGTACTTC.

The rearrangement joins TRBV5-1 to TRBJ2-3; no clear D. This CDR3 spans 15 amino acids. Germline CDR1 reads SGHRS; CDR2 reads YFSETQ. V lost 1 base, J lost 1 base, and 10 bases lay in between. The CDR3 loop is CASSLNPAGTDTQYF. The CDR3 DNA follows: TGCGCCAGCAGCTTGAACCCAGCAGGCACAGATACGCAGTATTTT. Complete variable domain (other parts from reference TRBV5-1 and TRBJ2-3): KAGVTQTPRYLIKTRGQQVTLSCSPISGHRSVSWYQQTPGQGLQFLFEYFSETQRNKGNFPGRFSGRQFSNSRSEMNVSTLELGDSALYLCASSLNPAGTDTQYFGPGTRLTVL.